Below are 7 T cell receptor beta chains sequenced from a single sample in a study of Ad26.COV2.S vaccination and SARS-CoV-2 variants. TCRdb's table, derived via immunoSEQ multiplex PCR, lists solely in-frame clones and lacks some. The sample has around 380,000 clones, 80% to 90% seen once. Treatment defined: roughly 18 received Ad26.COV2.S at low or high dose, single or two shots; roughly five received placebo; per-sample allocation not given. At day 63 after the first vaccine or placebo injection, samples were drawn. The specimen was peripheral blood, collected in a trial of Ad26.COV2.S vaccine versus placebo. These receptors were taken from a person aged 18-65 years who received the Ad26.COV2.S COVID-19 vaccine or a placebo.

The gene calls are TRBV5-1 and TRBJ2-5, with 10 nucleotides matching TRBD1. The trim removed 4 bases at V and 3 bases at J, leaving 6 bases unmatched. The germline V gene has CDR1 SGHRS and CDR2 YFSETQ. CDR3 length: 15 amino acids. CDR3 coding DNA: TGCGCCAGCAGCGAACAGACAGGGGGCGAAGAGACCCAGTACTTC. Encoded protein: CASSEQTGGEETQYF.

This clone was seen only once. The rearrangement links TRBV9 to TRBJ2-5; 7 nucleotides match TRBD2. The CDR3 consists of 15 residues. The germline CDR1 and CDR2 sequences are SGDLS and YYNGEE. V shed 6 bases and J 2 bases; nucleotides not matched to a gene: 10. The CDR3: CASTRGGGVQETQYF. In DNA form, the CDR3 reads TGTGCCAGCACCCGCGGGGGTGGGGTACAAGAGACCCAGTACTTC. The full variable domain, with the rest looked up from reference TRBV9 and TRBJ2-5, is DSGVTQTPKHLITATGQRVTLRCSPRSGDLSVYWYQQSLDQGLQFLIQYYNGEERAKGNILERFSAQQFPDLHSELNLSSLELGDSALYFCASTRGGGVQETQYFGPGTRLLVL.

This clone has a single count. V usage is TRBV11-2 and J usage is TRBJ2-1; 7 positions match TRBD2. The CDR3 contains 16 residues. V was pared by 1 base and J by 0 bases, with 3 bases of the junction left unmatched. From germline, CDR1 is SGHAT and CDR2 FQNNGV. CDR3 amino acids: CASSLVAGRSYNEQFF. In nucleotides, the CDR3 is TGTGCCAGCAGCTTAGTAGCGGGCCGCTCCTACAATGAGCAGTTCTTC.

V and J are TRBV11-2 and TRBJ1-2, with 10 bases identical to TRBD1. The V and J ends lost 5 bases and 8 bases, in that order; junction bases with no gene match: 17. This CDR3 comprises 17 residues. Germline values: CDR1 SGHAT, CDR2 FQNNGV. The CDR3 bases are TGTGCCAGCAGCCGCATCCCCCGGGACAGGGGTACGGACGGCTACACCTTC. Translated: CASSRIPRDRGTDGYTF. Full variable domain (rest looked up from reference TRBV11-2 and TRBJ1-2): EAGVAQSPRYKIIEKRQSVAFWCNPISGHATLYWYQQILGQGPKLLIQFQNNGVVDDSQLPKDRFSAERLKGVDSTLKIQPAKLEDSAVYLCASSRIPRDRGTDGYTFGSGTRLTVV.

The genes are TRBV2 and TRBJ1-6; 7 bases are a match to TRBD1. The CDR3 runs 16 residues. Germline V gene sequence: CDR1 SNHLY, CDR2 FYNNEI. With V trimmed by 7 bases and J by 0 bases, 6 bases remained unmatched. In DNA form, the CDR3 reads TGTGCCAGCACCCGGGACAGAAACTCCTATAATTCACCCCTCCACTTT. Protein product: CASTRDRNSYNSPLHF.

The rearrangement joins TRBV11-2 to TRBJ1-1, with D possibly TRBD1 on 5 matching bases. The V end was cut by 6 bases, the J end by 4 bases, with 12 bases between. The CDR3 has 13 residues. Germline CDR1 reads SGHAT; CDR2 reads FQNNGV. The CDR3 bases are TGTGCCAGCAGTAGGGTAGGGGTCACTGAAGCTTTCTTT. Amino acid sequence: CASSRVGVTEAFF.

This clone came up once. The rearrangement links TRBV18 to TRBJ2-7; 13 nucleotides align to TRBD2. Per germline, CDR1 KGHSH and CDR2 LQKENI. There are 16 residues in the CDR3. V lost 2 bases to trimming and J lost 2 bases; unmatched junction nucleotides: 3. The CDR3 here is CASSPAGLAGPYEQYF. The CDR3 bases are TGTGCCAGCTCACCAGCGGGACTAGCGGGACCCTACGAGCAGTACTTC.